This T cell receptor beta chain was recorded in a study of blood T cell repertoires in COVID-19. Background on the study: In each case, the material was cDNA or gDNA derived from T cells, B-cell-depleted T cells, or PBMCs.

Per the authors' pipeline: Amplified reference gene primers provided the basis for estimating nucleated cell counts. Clones were read by immunoSEQ multiplex PCR, and TCRdb kept only the in-frame ones, dropping some. V, J and clone size are taken as reported in that table, and D and trimming were inferred from the DNA itself. Of approximately 300,000 clones listed, about nine tenths were seen once; the top ten hold around 4.8%. Participant-given clinical history determined each cohort assignment. Two negative PCRs, clearance, or symptom resolution characterized the recovered Cohort 3 donors. The CDR3 covers 17 residues. V lost 0 bases and J 0 bases, leaving 13 bases between the germline ends. Germline lookup yields CDR1 SGDLS and CDR2 YYNGEE.

Sequences were obtained from PBMCs or T cells enriched from blood (not recorded which). The TCR originated in a man in his fifties or sixties who had recovered from COVID-19. The chain couples TRBV9 to TRBJ2-1; D is uncertain. The CDR3 DNA reads as TGTGCCAGCAGCGTAGCACTACGAGATAGCTCCTACAATGAGCAGTTCTTC. Translating gives CASSVALRDSSYNEQFF.